This passage covers 30 T cell receptor beta chains from one sample sequenced in a study of T cell repertoires in cytomegalovirus infection. TCRdb used MiXCR to reprocess the reads, holding one entry per CDR3 protein. The sample records 630,000 or so distinct CDR3 sequences, approximately 24% being singletons. Sequencing was done on a sample of CD8+ T cells from PBMCs. All receptors come from a human donor in good health (CMV status not recorded). Some clones in this sample may be carry-over from other donors' samples.

With respect to this clonotype: No conserved phenylalanine or tryptophan is present at the end of the CDR3, so a read error is the likely explanation. V gene TRBV29-1 combines with J gene TRBJ2-5; weak D call: TRBD1 (6 bases). Germline values: CDR1 SQVTM, CDR2 ANQGSEA. The CDR3 loop spans 12 amino acids. Trimming pared 3 bases from V and 3 bases from J, leaving 8 bases between. The CDR3 region is CSVERQEETQYS. CDR3 DNA sequence: TGCAGCGTTGAGAGACAGGAAGAGACCCAGTACTCC.

About this clonotype itself: The junction does not match germline at one end; this may be a read error. The rearrangement uses TRBV13 and TRBJ2-2; 7 nucleotides line up with TRBD2. Germline V gene data show CDR1 as PRHDT and CDR2 as FYEKMQ (reference sequence). This CDR3 is built from 13 residues. The CDR3 here is CASGAHQTGELFF. The CDR3 nucleotides are TGCGCCAGCGGGGCACATCAGACCGGGGAGCTGTTTTTT.

Remarks on this clonotype: Here the CDR3 omits its conserved ending phenylalanine or tryptophan, so a read error is the likely source. The V call is TRBV2, the J call TRBJ1-5; D is unclear. Germline V gives CDR1 SNHLY, CDR2 FYNNEI. There are 13 residues in the CDR3. V was pared by 1 base and J by 3 bases, with 4 bases between. The CDR3 reads CASSEGLNQPQHI. CDR3 DNA: TGTGCCAGCAGTGAAGGACTCAATCAGCCCCAGCATATT.

There are many counts of this clonotype. The chain couples TRBV19 to TRBJ2-5, with 9 bases matching TRBD1. Germline V lookup: CDR1 LNHDA, CDR2 SQIVND (reference sequence). CDR3 length equals 14 residues. Trimming took 6 bases from V and 4 from J; bases not matched to a gene: 6. Here the CDR3 DNA reads TGTGCCAGTAGCCCGGGACAGGGAGCAGAGACCCAGTACTTC. This sequence encodes CASSPGQGAETQYF.

This clonotype came up a few times. V gene TRBV6-2 or TRBV6-3 combines with J gene TRBJ2-4, with D unclear. Trimming pared 6 bases from V and 0 bases from J, leaving 9 bases between. CDR3 length: 14 residues. Germline CDR1 and CDR2: MNHEY and SVGEGT. CDR3 protein: CASSLELAKNIQYF. CDR3 in DNA: TGTGCCAGCAGCCTAGAACTAGCCAAAAACATTCAGTACTTC.

This clonotype was seen more than once but under ten times. This chain uses TRBV4-2 with TRBJ1-3; D not resolved. The V gene lost 7 bases and the J gene lost 4 bases, with 14 bases spanning the gap. In germline, CDR1 is LGHNA, CDR2 YNFKEQ. The length of the CDR3 is 14 residues. The CDR3 DNA reads TGTGCCAGCAAGAACCCAGCGGTAGGAAACACCATATATTTT. It yields the protein CASKNPAVGNTIYF.

V usage is TRBV10-3 and J usage is TRBJ1-2; TRBD1 agrees at 8 bases. CDR1 ENHRY and CDR2 SYGVKD come from the germline V gene. Unmatched junction bases numbered 9, after V lost 2 bases and J lost 4 bases. This CDR3 has 16 residues. For the CDR3, the DNA is TGTGCCATCAGTGAGCCCTCACAGGGGGTGGGCTATGGCTACACCTTC. Translating gives CAISEPSQGVGYGYTF.

There are many counts of this clonotype. The CDR3 nucleotides read TGTGCCAGCAGCTTACTGCGGCAGGGGGCGTTGAACTATGGCTACACCTTC. Residues: CASSLLRQGALNYGYTF. The rearrangement uses TRBV7-2 and TRBJ1-2; 8 nucleotides agree with TRBD1. The germline gives CDR1 SGHTA, CDR2 FQGNSA. With 2 bases clipped from V and 2 bases from J, the junction kept 10 bases outside the gene matches. The CDR3 covers 17 residues. The complete variable domain, with remaining parts taken from reference TRBV7-2 and TRBJ1-2, reads GAGVSQSPSNKVTEKGKDVELRCDPISGHTALYWYRQSLGQGLEFLIYFQGNSAPDKSGLPSDRFSAERTGGSVSTLTIQRTQQEDSAVYLCASSLLRQGALNYGYTFGSGTRLTVV.

There are a few counts of this clonotype. The chain carries TRBV4-3 and TRBJ1-6; D is uncertain. Trimming left V 0 bases short and J 6 bases short, with 9 bases between. CDR1 and CDR2 (germline): LGHNA, YSLEER. CDR3 length: 15 amino acids. The CDR3: CASSQDSKGNSPLHF. The CDR3 DNA reads TGCGCCAGCAGCCAAGATTCGAAGGGTAATTCACCCCTCCACTTT.

This clonotype was counted a few times. The J gene is TRBJ1-4, the V gene TRBV13; D remains ambiguous. The CDR3 covers 15 residues. Germline CDR1 reads PRHDT; CDR2 reads FYEKMQ (reference sequence). Between the trimmed V and J ends, which lost 5 bases and 0 bases, there was a span of 10 bases. The CDR3 sequence: CASSDGIATNEKLFF. The CDR3 DNA follows: TGTGCCAGCAGCGACGGAATTGCAACTAATGAAAAACTGTTTTTT.

The chain is built from TRBV7-9 and TRBJ1-2; D is uncertain. Trimming cost V 0 bases and J 8 bases, with 10 bases left between them. Germline lookup yields CDR1 SEHNR and CDR2 FQNEAQ (reference sequence). The CDR3 is 13 residues long. CDR3 DNA: TGTGCCAGCAGCTTAGCGCACAAGCACGGCTACACCTTC. This sequence encodes CASSLAHKHGYTF.

This clonotype was seen a few times. The chain has TRBV15 and TRBJ2-1; tentative D call: TRBD2 (5 bases). The germline V gene has CDR1 LNHNV and CDR2 YYDKDF (reference sequence). The CDR3 runs to 15 residues. The V end was cut by 0 bases, the J end by 3 bases, with 9 bases between. CDR3 sequence: CATSRDEGGYNEQFF. CDR3 in DNA: TGTGCCACCAGCAGAGATGAGGGCGGCTACAATGAGCAGTTCTTC. The complete variable domain, with remaining parts taken from reference TRBV15 and TRBJ2-1, reads DAMVIQNPRYQVTQFGKPVTLSCSQTLNHNVMYWYQQKSSQAPKLLFHYYDKDFNNEADTPDNFQSRRPNTSFCFLDIRSPGLGDTAMYLCATSRDEGGYNEQFFGPGTRLTVL.

The chain uses TRBV6-6 and TRBJ1-5; D is unclear. Trimming shortened V by 7 bases and J by 3 bases, and 16 bases separated the two germline ends. This CDR3 has 15 amino acids. Germline V gives CDR1 MNHNY, CDR2 SVGAGI (reference sequence). This CDR3 is CASNTTRTLNQPQHF. The DNA of the CDR3 is TGTGCCAGCAACACAACTCGAACTCTCAATCAGCCCCAGCATTTT.

At least ten counts were recorded for this clonotype. V usage is TRBV5-6 and J usage is TRBJ2-1, with 9 nucleotides matching TRBD1. This CDR3 has 15 residues. The V segment lost 4 bases and the J segment 8 bases; nucleotides outside the gene matches: 10. The germline V gene encodes CDR1 SGHDT and CDR2 YYEEEE. The CDR3 loop reads CASSPGTGFLDEQFF. For the CDR3, the DNA is TGTGCCAGCAGCCCCGGGACAGGGTTTTTGGATGAGCAGTTCTTC.

This clonotype is a singleton in its sample. The V gene is TRBV4-3, the J gene TRBJ2-3; unclear D gene. The CDR3 extends over 17 amino acids. Germline CDR1 is LGHNA and CDR2 is YSLEER. V lost 3 bases, J lost 0 bases, and 16 bases lay in between. Here the CDR3 reads CASSQGISLDSTDTQYF. The CDR3 DNA reads as TGCGCCAGCAGCCAGGGAATATCACTTGACAGCACAGATACGCAGTATTTT.

There are many counts of this clonotype. The V call is TRBV6-5, the J call TRBJ2-1, with D unresolved. The germline CDR1 and CDR2 sequences are MNHEY and SVGAGI. The V and J ends lost 9 bases and 4 bases respectively, with 16 bases between them. There are 14 residues in the CDR3. CDR3 protein: CASSSAGPYNEQFF. The CDR3, as DNA: TGTGCCAGTAGCAGCGCAGGACCTTACAATGAGCAGTTCTTC.

This chain uses TRBV15 with TRBJ2-7; 8 bases fit TRBD1. This CDR3 region has 15 residues. CDR1 LNHNV and CDR2 YYDKDF come from the germline V gene (reference sequence). V shed 0 bases and J 4 bases; nucleotides not matched to a gene: 5. The CDR3, as DNA: TGTGCCACCAGCAGAGATGGGCAGGGGGCTTACGAGCAGTACTTC. The encoded protein is CATSRDGQGAYEQYF.

J is TRBJ1-2 and V is TRBV20-1; no definite D call. Trimming stripped 3 bases from V and 12 bases from J, with 11 bases between. CDR3 length equals 10 residues. Germline CDR1 DFQATT, CDR2 SNEGSKA (reference sequence). CDR3 DNA sequence: TGCAGTGCTAGCGGGGAGGGCAACACCTTC. This sequence encodes CSASGEGNTF.

The gene calls are TRBV20-1 and TRBJ2-4; 7 bases fit TRBD1. In germline, CDR1 is DFQATT, CDR2 SNEGSKA (reference sequence). With 3 bases clipped from V and 6 bases from J, the junction kept 11 bases outside the gene matches. CDR3 length equals 15 residues. The CDR3 loop reads CSARAPGQRLNIQYF. The CDR3 DNA reads as TGCAGTGCTAGGGCTCCGGGACAGCGGCTAAACATTCAGTACTTC.

J is TRBJ2-7 and V is TRBV28, with 12 bases that match TRBD2. The J segment lost 5 bases and the V segment lost 3 bases, leaving 2 bases of the junction unmatched. Germline loops: CDR1 MDHEN, CDR2 SYDVKM. The CDR3 covers 14 residues. For the CDR3, the DNA is TGTGCCAGCAGTTTCCGACTAGCGGGAGACGAGCAGTACGTC. It is translated as CASSFRLAGDEQYV.

The gene calls are TRBV28 and TRBJ2-5; D gene unclear. Trimming left V 3 bases short and J 4 bases short, with 9 bases between. The germline V gene has CDR1 MDHEN and CDR2 SYDVKM. This CDR3 spans 13 amino acids. The CDR3, as DNA: TGTGCCAGCAGTTTGCGCAGTGGAGAGACCCAGTACTTC. Protein product: CASSLRSGETQYF.

The V and J genes are TRBV24-1 and TRBJ2-2, with D perhaps given as TRBD1 or TRBD2 (5 bases each). Germline V CDR1 and CDR2: KGHDR, SFDVKD. V gave up 3 bases and J gave up 1 base, with 8 bases separating them. CDR3 length equals 15 residues. CDR3 coding DNA: TGTGCCACCAGTGATCGAGGGGTGAACACCGGGGAGCTGTTTTTT. It translates to CATSDRGVNTGELFF.

The chain recombines TRBV19 with TRBJ2-1, with D possibly being TRBD2 (7 bases). CDR3 length: 16 amino acids. CDR1 and CDR2 (germline): LNHDA, SQIVND (reference sequence). V was cut by 7 bases and J by 0 bases, with 16 bases left in between. The CDR3 DNA is TGTGCCAGTAAATATGGGGGGGGCTCCTCCTACAATGAGCAGTTCTTC. Amino acid sequence: CASKYGGGSSYNEQFF.

As DNA, the CDR3 is TGCGCCAGCAGTGAGGGACCAGGGAAGTTCTTC. Translating it yields CASSEGPGKFF. The chain recombines TRBV10-1 with TRBJ2-1; maybe TRBD1 (5 bases). V was clipped by 2 bases and J by 14 bases, with 10 bases between them. CDR3 length equals 11 residues. Germline loops: CDR1 WNHNN, CDR2 SYGVQD (reference sequence).

V gene TRBV4-1 combines with J gene TRBJ2-2; D ambiguous. The germline gives CDR1 MGHRA, CDR2 YSYEKL. CDR3 length: 14 residues. V dropped 0 bases and J dropped 4 bases, with 6 bases sitting between them. CDR3 sequence: CASSQEGSTGELFF. The CDR3 nucleotides are TGCGCCAGCAGCCAAGAAGGGTCCACCGGGGAGCTGTTTTTT.

This clonotype came up many times. The rearrangement uses TRBV7-6 and TRBJ2-3; 9 bases map to TRBD2. The V gene's germline CDR1 is SGHVS and CDR2 FNYEAQ. This CDR3 spans 15 amino acids. V trimming: 1 base; J trimming: 1 base; junction bases outside the gene matches: 0. CDR3 DNA: TGTGCCAGCAGCTTAGTAGCGGGGGGCACAGATACGCAGTATTTT. This gives the protein CASSLVAGGTDTQYF.

This clonotype occurred a few times. This chain uses TRBV18 with TRBJ2-5; TRBD1 matches 8 bases. CDR1 and CDR2 (germline): KGHSH, LQKENI. The J segment lost 4 bases and the V segment lost 3 bases, leaving 7 bases of the junction unmatched. The CDR3 spans 15 residues. In DNA form, the CDR3 reads TGTGCCAGCTCACCTAGGGACAGGAGGGGAGAGACCCAGTACTTC. It codes for CASSPRDRRGETQYF.

This clonotype was observed a single time. A much bigger clone sits one base away, suggesting this may be a read error. The chain has TRBV6-6 and TRBJ2-5, with 10 bases aligning to TRBD1. Germline values: CDR1 MNHNY, CDR2 SVGAGI (reference sequence). The CDR3 covers 16 residues. CDR3 coding DNA: TGTGCCAGCAGTTACAAAGACAGGGGGCGCCAAGAGACCCAGAACTTC. Its protein product is CASSYKDRGRQETQNF.

This clonotype was seen repeatedly, ten times or more. V gene TRBV6-1 combines with J gene TRBJ2-5; the D gene could be TRBD1 or TRBD2 (5 bases each). CDR1 and CDR2 from the germline V gene are MNHNS and SASEGT. Trimming pared 6 bases from V and 5 bases from J, leaving 13 bases between. The CDR3 covers 13 residues. For the CDR3, the DNA is TGTGCCAGCAGGCCCCGGGGCATGGAGACCCAGTACTTC. This gives the protein CASRPRGMETQYF.

The chain uses TRBV28 and TRBJ2-1, with 9 bases aligning to TRBD1. J gave up 6 bases and V 5 bases, and 8 bases lay outside the gene matches. The CDR3 is made up of 15 amino acids. CDR1 and CDR2 (germline): MDHEN, SYDVKM. CDR3 region: CASSTTGGAFNEQFF. DNA of the CDR3: TGTGCCAGCAGTACAACAGGGGGCGCCTTCAATGAGCAGTTCTTC.